The entry below describes one T cell receptor (beta chain). The sample belongs to a study of blood T cell repertoires in COVID-19. Across the whole study: PBMCs, B-cell-depleted T cells, or T cells provided the cDNA or gDNA that made up the material.

After removal of 6 bases from V and 4 bases from J, the junction contained 12 bases not matched to a gene. CDR3 length equals 17 residues. In germline, CDR1 is MNHEY, CDR2 SVGEGT. The table came from immunoSEQ multiplex PCR; TCRdb's copy has only in-frame clones and leaves some out. The sample includes some 200,000 clones, over 80% of them seen just once. The V and J genes are TRBV6-2 or TRBV6-3 and TRBJ2-5; 12 nucleotides agree with TRBD2. Sequenced input: peripheral blood. The receptor's source is a woman aged 25 to 39 with COVID-19, enrolled during active disease. The CDR3 sequence is CASSYGLAGLAGETQYF. The CDR3 DNA follows: TGTGCCAGCAGCTATGGACTAGCGGGGCTCGCAGGAGAGACCCAGTACTTC.